The present entry profiles one T cell receptor beta chain with its context. Its antigen is undetermined. The table came from immunoSEQ multiplex PCR; TCRdb's copy has only in-frame clones and leaves some out. The sample carries around 150,000 clones, 85% to 95% recorded once. This entry is derived from a study of T cell responses to AZD1222 COVID-19 vaccine. The CDR3 covers 15 residues. Regarding the study as a whole: Seropositive at baseline were only a handful of AZD1222 recipients. The peak T cell response came first, and repertoires were sampled only after it. Distributed over spike, vaccine-associated CD4 TCRs predominated at 160-218 and 743-854. White British donors predominated, females outnumbered males, and clonal diversity was possibly underestimated.

The chain employs TRBV21-1 and TRBJ1-1. TRBV21-1 is classified as a pseudogene. This TCR was sampled from an adult who received the AZD1222 COVID-19 vaccine. Sequenced material: peripheral blood, taken 28 days after the second AZD1222 dose. CDR3 sequence (DNA): TGTGCCAGCATCCTCCCCGGGGGATTGAACACTGAAGCTTTCTTT. Translated: CASILPGGLNTEAFF.